Listed below are T cell receptor beta chains from one sample, sequenced in a study of neoadjuvant anti-PD-1 for oral cavity cancer. This table comes from immunoSEQ multiplex PCR, and its TCRdb copy is limited to in-frame clones, with some not included. The sample includes over 80,000 clones, around 80% of them seen just once. The sequenced sample was PBMCs, obtained before nivolumab (anti-PD-1) treatment. The origin of the receptors is a person aged 40 to 85 with oral cavity squamous cell carcinoma. The CDR3 runs from the conserved cysteine through the conserved F or W. The D gene is left open where the match is weak. Not every row has a clone size; where given, it reads once, few, many or a size class.

cdr3_nt: TGTGCCAGCAGCTTGCCGGGGAACTATGGCTACACCTTC
cdr3_aa: CASSLPGNYGYTF
cdr3_length: 13
d_call: NA
j_call: TRBJ1-2
clone_size: NA
v_call: TRBV5-6

cdr3_nt: TGCGCCAGCAGCTTCGAAACAGGGAATCAAGAGACCCAGTACTTC
cdr3_aa: CASSFETGNQETQYF
cdr3_length: 15
d_call: NA
j_call: TRBJ2-5
clone_size: NA
v_call: TRBV5-1

cdr3_nt: TGTGCCACCAGCAGAGATTCCGGCACAGATACGCAGTATTTT
cdr3_aa: CATSRDSGTDTQYF
cdr3_length: 14
d_call: NA
j_call: TRBJ2-3
clone_size: NA
v_call: TRBV15

cdr3_nt: TGTGCCAGCAGCCCCACCGGGACTAGCGGATACGAGCAGTACTTC
cdr3_aa: CASSPTGTSGYEQYF
cdr3_length: 15
d_call: TRBD2
j_call: TRBJ2-7
clone_size: NA
v_call: TRBV7-2

cdr3_nt: TGTGCCTGGAGCGAGCAGCGCAATCAGCCCCAGCATTTT
cdr3_aa: CAWSEQRNQPQHF
cdr3_length: 13
d_call: NA
j_call: TRBJ1-5
clone_size: NA
v_call: TRBV30

cdr3_nt: TGTGCCAGCAGCTCCGGGGATTCTAGCGGCACCCAGTACTTC
cdr3_aa: CASSSGDSSGTQYF
cdr3_length: 14
d_call: TRBD2
j_call: TRBJ2-5
clone_size: NA
v_call: TRBV5-4

cdr3_nt: TGTGCCAGCAGCCCTAGGACTAGCATGTACAATGAGCAGTTCTTC
cdr3_aa: CASSPRTSMYNEQFF
cdr3_length: 15
d_call: TRBD2
j_call: TRBJ2-1
clone_size: NA
v_call: TRBV5-6

cdr3_nt: TGCGCCAGCAGCTTGACCAGGACAGCCTACTACGAGCAGTACTTC
cdr3_aa: CASSLTRTAYYEQYF
cdr3_length: 15
d_call: NA
j_call: TRBJ2-7
clone_size: NA
v_call: TRBV5-1

cdr3_nt: TGTGCCAGCGGAGACAGGGTCGAGACCGGGGAGCTGTTTTTT
cdr3_aa: CASGDRVETGELFF
cdr3_length: 14
d_call: TRBD1
j_call: TRBJ2-2
clone_size: NA
v_call: TRBV13

cdr3_nt: TGTGCCACCCAGCGGGAGGGCTACGAGCAGTACTTC
cdr3_aa: CATQREGYEQYF
cdr3_length: 12
d_call: TRBD2
j_call: TRBJ2-7
clone_size: once
v_call: TRBV6-6

cdr3_nt: TGCGCCAGCAGCCAAGGGCCGGGACAGGGGAGTAACGAGCAGTACTTC
cdr3_aa: CASSQGPGQGSNEQYF
cdr3_length: 16
d_call: TRBD1
j_call: TRBJ2-7
clone_size: NA
v_call: TRBV4-1

cdr3_nt: TGTGCCAGCGCCTACTTCGGGACCTACGAGCAGTACTTC
cdr3_aa: CASAYFGTYEQYF
cdr3_length: 13
d_call: NA
j_call: TRBJ2-7
clone_size: NA
v_call: TRBV6-1

cdr3_nt: TGTGCCAGCAGCCTTCGGCGTAGCCGGGGTCTCTACGAGCAGTACTTC
cdr3_aa: CASSLRRSRGLYEQYF
cdr3_length: 16
d_call: NA
j_call: TRBJ2-7
clone_size: NA
v_call: TRBV11-2

cdr3_nt: TGTGCCTGGAGTGGGACCGGACAGGGGTTAGGTGGCTACACCTTC
cdr3_aa: CAWSGTGQGLGGYTF
cdr3_length: 15
d_call: TRBD1
j_call: TRBJ1-2
clone_size: NA
v_call: TRBV30

cdr3_nt: TGCAGCGTACCGGGACAATACACAGATACGCAGTATTTT
cdr3_aa: CSVPGQYTDTQYF
cdr3_length: 13
d_call: NA
j_call: TRBJ2-3
clone_size: few
v_call: TRBV29-1

cdr3_nt: TGTGCCAGCAGCCCGGGGACTAGCAGCCCCACCGGGGAGCTGTTTTTT
cdr3_aa: CASSPGTSSPTGELFF
cdr3_length: 16
d_call: TRBD2
j_call: TRBJ2-2
clone_size: once
v_call: TRBV5-4

cdr3_nt: TGTGCCAGCAGCTTCGGAGGGTCTGCGGCCAACGTCCTGACTTTC
cdr3_aa: CASSFGGSAANVLTF
cdr3_length: 15
d_call: NA
j_call: TRBJ2-6
clone_size: NA
v_call: TRBV7-8

cdr3_nt: TGTGCCAGCAGGTGGTTAGCGGGAGGCCTCGAGACCCAGTACTTC
cdr3_aa: CASRWLAGGLETQYF
cdr3_length: 15
d_call: TRBD2
j_call: TRBJ2-5
clone_size: NA
v_call: TRBV6-1

cdr3_nt: TGTGCCAGCAGCTTTCCGGGACAGGTGTATGGCTACACCTTC
cdr3_aa: CASSFPGQVYGYTF
cdr3_length: 14
d_call: TRBD1
j_call: TRBJ1-2
clone_size: NA
v_call: TRBV5-6

cdr3_nt: TGCAGCGTTGAAGCCTGGGGGATTAGCGGGAGTTATGAGACCCAGTACTTC
cdr3_aa: CSVEAWGISGSYETQYF
cdr3_length: 17
d_call: TRBD2
j_call: TRBJ2-5
clone_size: NA
v_call: TRBV29-1

cdr3_nt: TGTGCCAGCAGTTACGACGGGACCACGGGGGAAAAACTGTTTTTT
cdr3_aa: CASSYDGTTGEKLFF
cdr3_length: 15
d_call: NA
j_call: TRBJ1-4
clone_size: NA
v_call: TRBV6-5

cdr3_nt: TGTGCCAGCAGTCGGACAGGGATCTCCTACGAGCAGTACTTC
cdr3_aa: CASSRTGISYEQYF
cdr3_length: 14
d_call: TRBD1
j_call: TRBJ2-7
clone_size: NA
v_call: TRBV14

cdr3_nt: TGTGCCAGCAGCCGGGGACAGTTCCAGTTCTTC
cdr3_aa: CASSRGQFQFF
cdr3_length: 11
d_call: TRBD1
j_call: TRBJ2-1
clone_size: NA
v_call: TRBV6-6

cdr3_nt: TGCGCCAGCAGCTCGCCCCCGGGGGGAACTGAAGCTTTCTTT
cdr3_aa: CASSSPPGGTEAFF
cdr3_length: 14
d_call: NA
j_call: TRBJ1-1
clone_size: few
v_call: TRBV5-1

cdr3_nt: TGTGCCAGCAGTGAAACCGGAAAACTGTTTTTT
cdr3_aa: CASSETGKLFF
cdr3_length: 11
d_call: NA
j_call: TRBJ1-4
clone_size: NA
v_call: TRBV6-1

cdr3_nt: TGCGCCAGCAGCTTGGGGACAGGCGACTCCTACGAGCAGTACTTC
cdr3_aa: CASSLGTGDSYEQYF
cdr3_length: 15
d_call: TRBD1
j_call: TRBJ2-7
clone_size: NA
v_call: TRBV5-1